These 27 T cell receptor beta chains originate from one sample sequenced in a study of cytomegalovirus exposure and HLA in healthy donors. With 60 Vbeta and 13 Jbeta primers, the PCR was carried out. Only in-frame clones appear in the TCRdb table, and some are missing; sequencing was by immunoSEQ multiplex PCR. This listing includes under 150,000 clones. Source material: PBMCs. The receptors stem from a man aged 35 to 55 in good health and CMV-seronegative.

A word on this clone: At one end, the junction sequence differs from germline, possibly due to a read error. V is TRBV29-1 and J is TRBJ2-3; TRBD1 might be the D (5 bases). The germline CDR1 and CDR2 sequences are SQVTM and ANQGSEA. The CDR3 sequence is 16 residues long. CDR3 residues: CSGAQNRLSGTGTQYF. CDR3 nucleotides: TGCAGCGGGGCACAGAACAGGTTAAGTGGCACAGGTACGCAGTATTTT.

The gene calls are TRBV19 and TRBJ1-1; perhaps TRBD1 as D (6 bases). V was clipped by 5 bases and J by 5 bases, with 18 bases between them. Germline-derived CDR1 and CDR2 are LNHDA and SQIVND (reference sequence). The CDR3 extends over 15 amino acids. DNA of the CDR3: TGTGCCAGTAGTCCCCCTACAGGGTCCGGGACTGAAGCTTTCTTT. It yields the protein CASSPPTGSGTEAFF.

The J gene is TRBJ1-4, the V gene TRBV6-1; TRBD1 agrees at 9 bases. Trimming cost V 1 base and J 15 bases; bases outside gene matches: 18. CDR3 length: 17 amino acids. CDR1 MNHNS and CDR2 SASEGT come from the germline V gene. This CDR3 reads CASSEGFYTQRGQGLFF. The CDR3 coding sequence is TGTGCCAGCAGTGAAGGATTTTATACCCAGAGGGGACAGGGATTGTTTTTT.

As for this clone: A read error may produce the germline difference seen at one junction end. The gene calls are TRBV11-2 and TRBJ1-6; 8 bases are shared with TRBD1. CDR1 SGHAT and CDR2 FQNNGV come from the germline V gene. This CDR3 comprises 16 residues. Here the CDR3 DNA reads TGTGCCAGCAGCATAGAAGGACAGGGAAGCGGTTCACCCCTCCACTTT. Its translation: CASSIEGQGSGSPLHF. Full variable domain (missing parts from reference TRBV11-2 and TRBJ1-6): EAGVAQSPRYKIIEKRQSVAFWCNPISGHATLYWYQQILGQGPKLLIQFQNNGVVDDSQLPKDRFSAERLKGVDSTLKIQPAKLEDSAVYLCASSIEGQGSGSPLHFGNGTRLTVT.

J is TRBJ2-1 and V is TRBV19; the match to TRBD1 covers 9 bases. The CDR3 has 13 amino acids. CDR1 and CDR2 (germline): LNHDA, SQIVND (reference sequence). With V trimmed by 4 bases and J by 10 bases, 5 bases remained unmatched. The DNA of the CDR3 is TGTGCCAGTAGTAACTACAGGGGGCAAGAGCAGTTCTTC. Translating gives CASSNYRGQEQFF.

CDR3 coding DNA: TGTGCCAGCTCACCACTTATCACAGGGGACCCAACCTATGGCTACACCTTC. It is translated as CASSPLITGDPTYGYTF. J is TRBJ1-2 and V is TRBV18, with TRBD1 matching 7 bases. The CDR3 covers 17 residues. Germline V lookup: CDR1 KGHSH, CDR2 LQKENI. V gave up 1 base and J gave up 4 bases; unmatched junction bases: 12. Together with reference TRBV18 and TRBJ1-2, the CDR3 gives the full variable domain: NAGVMQNPRHLVRRRGQEARLRCSPMKGHSHVYWYRQLPEEGLKFMVYLQKENIIDESGMPKERFSAEFPKEGPSILRIQQVVRGDSAAYFCASSPLITGDPTYGYTFGSGTRLTVV.

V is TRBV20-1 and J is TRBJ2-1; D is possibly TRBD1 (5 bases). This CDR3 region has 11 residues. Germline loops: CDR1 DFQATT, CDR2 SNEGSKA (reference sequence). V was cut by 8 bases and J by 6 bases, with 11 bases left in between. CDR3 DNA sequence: TGCAGTCCTATCCAGGGCAATGAGCAGTTCTTC. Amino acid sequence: CSPIQGNEQFF.

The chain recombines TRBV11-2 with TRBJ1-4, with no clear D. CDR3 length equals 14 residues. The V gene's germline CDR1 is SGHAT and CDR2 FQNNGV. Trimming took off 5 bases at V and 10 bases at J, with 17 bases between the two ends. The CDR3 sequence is CASSPDEVVGKLFF. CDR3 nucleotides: TGTGCCAGCAGCCCCGACGAGGTTGTAGGAAAACTGTTTTTT.

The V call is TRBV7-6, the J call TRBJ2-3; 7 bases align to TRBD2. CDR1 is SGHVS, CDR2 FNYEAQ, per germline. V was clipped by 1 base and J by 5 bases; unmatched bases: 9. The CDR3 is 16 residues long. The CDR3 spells CASSLEGGRKVDTQYF. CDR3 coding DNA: TGTGCCAGCAGCTTAGAAGGCGGGAGAAAAGTAGATACGCAGTATTTT.

The DNA of the CDR3 is TGTGCCAGCAGCGTCCGCAGTTACGATAATGAGCAGTTCTTC. Encoded protein: CASSVRSYDNEQFF. V gene TRBV9 combines with J gene TRBJ2-1; the D is unclear. Germline CDR1 and CDR2: SGDLS and YYNGEE. CDR3 length equals 14 residues. V lost 2 bases and J lost 7, with 13 bases in between.

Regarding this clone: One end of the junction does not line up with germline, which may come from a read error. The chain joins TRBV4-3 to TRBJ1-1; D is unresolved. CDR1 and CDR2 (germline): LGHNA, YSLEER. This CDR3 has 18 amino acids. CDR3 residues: CVSSQDLTVRQLNTEAFF. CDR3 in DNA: TGCGTCAGCAGCCAAGATCTTACAGTCCGGCAGTTGAACACTGAAGCTTTCTTT.

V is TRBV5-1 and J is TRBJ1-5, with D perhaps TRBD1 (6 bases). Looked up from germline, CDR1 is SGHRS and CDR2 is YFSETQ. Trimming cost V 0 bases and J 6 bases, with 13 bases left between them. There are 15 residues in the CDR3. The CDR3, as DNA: TGCGCCAGCAGCTTGGAAGGAGGGGGGGGTCAGCCCCAGCATTTT. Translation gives CASSLEGGGGQPQHF.

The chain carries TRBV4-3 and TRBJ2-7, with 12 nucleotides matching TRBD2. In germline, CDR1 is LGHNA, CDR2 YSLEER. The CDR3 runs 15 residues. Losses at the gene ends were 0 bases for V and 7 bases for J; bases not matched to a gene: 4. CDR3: CASSQDWTSGDEQYF. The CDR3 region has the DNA TGCGCCAGCAGCCAAGATTGGACTAGCGGGGATGAGCAGTACTTC.

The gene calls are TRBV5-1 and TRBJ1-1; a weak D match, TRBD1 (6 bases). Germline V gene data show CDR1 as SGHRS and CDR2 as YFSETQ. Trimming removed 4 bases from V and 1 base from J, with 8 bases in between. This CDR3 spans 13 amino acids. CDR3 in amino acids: CASSKDRNTEAFF. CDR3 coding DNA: TGCGCCAGCAGCAAGGACAGGAACACTGAAGCTTTCTTT. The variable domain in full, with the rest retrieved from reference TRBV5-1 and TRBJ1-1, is KAGVTQTPRYLIKTRGQQVTLSCSPISGHRSVSWYQQTPGQGLQFLFEYFSETQRNKGNFPGRFSGRQFSNSRSEMNVSTLELGDSALYLCASSKDRNTEAFFGQGTRLTVV.

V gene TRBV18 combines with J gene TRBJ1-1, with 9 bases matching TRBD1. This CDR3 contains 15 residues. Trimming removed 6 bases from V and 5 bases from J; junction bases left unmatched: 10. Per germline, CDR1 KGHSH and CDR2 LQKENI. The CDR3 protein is CASSLTPDRGTEAFF. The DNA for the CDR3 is TGTGCCAGCTCCCTTACTCCTGACAGGGGGACTGAAGCTTTCTTT.

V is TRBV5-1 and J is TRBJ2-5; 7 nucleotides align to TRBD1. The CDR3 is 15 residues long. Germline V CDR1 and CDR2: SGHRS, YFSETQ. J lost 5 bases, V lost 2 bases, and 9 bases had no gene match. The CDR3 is CASSFQTGEGETQYF. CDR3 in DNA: TGCGCCAGCAGCTTTCAAACAGGGGAAGGCGAGACCCAGTACTTC.

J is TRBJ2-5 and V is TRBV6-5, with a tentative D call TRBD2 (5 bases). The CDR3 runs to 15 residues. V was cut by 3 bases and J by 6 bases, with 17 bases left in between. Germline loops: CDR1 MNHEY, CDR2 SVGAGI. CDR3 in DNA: TGTGCCAGCAGTTATGACTACCGGGGAGACCAGACCCAGTACTTC. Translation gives CASSYDYRGDQTQYF.

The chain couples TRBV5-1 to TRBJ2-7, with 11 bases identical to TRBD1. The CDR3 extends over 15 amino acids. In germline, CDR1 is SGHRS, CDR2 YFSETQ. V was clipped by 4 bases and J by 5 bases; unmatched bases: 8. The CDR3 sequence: CASSTGTGGIDEQYF. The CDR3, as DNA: TGCGCCAGCAGCACCGGGACAGGGGGGATTGACGAGCAGTACTTC.

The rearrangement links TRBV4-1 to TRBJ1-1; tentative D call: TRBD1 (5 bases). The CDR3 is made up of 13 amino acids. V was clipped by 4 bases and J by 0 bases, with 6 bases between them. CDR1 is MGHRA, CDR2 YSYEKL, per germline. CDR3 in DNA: TGCGCCAGCAGCCCACAGGTGAACACTGAAGCTTTCTTT. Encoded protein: CASSPQVNTEAFF.

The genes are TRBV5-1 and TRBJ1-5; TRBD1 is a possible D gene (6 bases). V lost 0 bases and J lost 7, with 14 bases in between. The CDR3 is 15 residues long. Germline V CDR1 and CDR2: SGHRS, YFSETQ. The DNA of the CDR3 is TGCGCCAGCAGCTTGGGCCCAGGGGAATCGCAGCCCCAGCATTTT. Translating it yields CASSLGPGESQPQHF.

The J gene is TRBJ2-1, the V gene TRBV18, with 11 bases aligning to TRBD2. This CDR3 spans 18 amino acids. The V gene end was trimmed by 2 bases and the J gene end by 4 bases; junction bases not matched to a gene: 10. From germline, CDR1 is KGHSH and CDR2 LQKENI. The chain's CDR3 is CASSPVLAGGPIYNEQFF. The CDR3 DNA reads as TGTGCCAGCTCACCAGTTCTAGCGGGGGGCCCTATTTACAATGAGCAGTTCTTC.

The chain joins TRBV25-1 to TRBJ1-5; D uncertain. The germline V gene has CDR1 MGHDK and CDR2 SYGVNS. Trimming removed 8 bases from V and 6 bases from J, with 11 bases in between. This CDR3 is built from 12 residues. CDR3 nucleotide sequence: TGTGCCAGCGGCGGGGTCGGTCAGCCCCAGCATTTT. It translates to CASGGVGQPQHF.

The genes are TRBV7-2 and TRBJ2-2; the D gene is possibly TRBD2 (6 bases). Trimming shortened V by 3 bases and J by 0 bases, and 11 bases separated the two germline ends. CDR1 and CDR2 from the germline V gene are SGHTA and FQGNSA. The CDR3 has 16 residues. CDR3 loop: CASSLHGGSNTGELFF. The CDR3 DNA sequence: TGTGCCAGCAGCTTGCACGGAGGGTCGAACACCGGGGAGCTGTTTTTT.

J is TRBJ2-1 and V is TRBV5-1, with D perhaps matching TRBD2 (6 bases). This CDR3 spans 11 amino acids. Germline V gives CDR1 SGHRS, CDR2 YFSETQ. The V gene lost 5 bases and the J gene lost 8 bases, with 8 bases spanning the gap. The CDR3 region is CASREGDEQFF. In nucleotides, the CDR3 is TGCGCCAGCAGGGAGGGTGATGAGCAGTTCTTC.

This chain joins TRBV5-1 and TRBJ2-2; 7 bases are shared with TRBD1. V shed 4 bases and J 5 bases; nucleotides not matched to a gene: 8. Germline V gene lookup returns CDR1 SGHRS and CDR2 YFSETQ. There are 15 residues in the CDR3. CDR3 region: CASSMSTGRTGELFF. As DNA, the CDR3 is TGCGCCAGCAGCATGTCGACAGGGCGGACCGGGGAGCTGTTTTTT.

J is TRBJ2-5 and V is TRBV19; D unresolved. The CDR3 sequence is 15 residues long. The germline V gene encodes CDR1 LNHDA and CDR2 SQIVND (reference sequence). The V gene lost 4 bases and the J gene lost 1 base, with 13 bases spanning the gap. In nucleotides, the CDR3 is TGTGCCAGTAGTACCGCCGGGTGGCCCCAAGAGACCCAGTACTTC. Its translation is CASSTAGWPQETQYF.

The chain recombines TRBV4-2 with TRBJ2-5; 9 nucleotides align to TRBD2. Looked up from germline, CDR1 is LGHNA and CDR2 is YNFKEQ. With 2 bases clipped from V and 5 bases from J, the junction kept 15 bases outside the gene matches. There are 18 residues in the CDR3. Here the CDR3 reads CASSQNWGAGGSVETQYF. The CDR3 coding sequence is TGTGCCAGCAGCCAAAATTGGGGAGCGGGGGGTTCGGTGGAGACCCAGTACTTC.